The T cell receptor beta chain described here comes from a study of regulatory T cells in long-lasting Graves disease. Assembly of TCR beta libraries relied on iRepertoire HTBI primers together with Arm-PCR of CDR3 regions. Each CDR3 protein is one row after TCRdb ran MiXCR on the multiplex PCR reads. The table records 400,000 to 550,000 distinct CDR3 sequences, around 17% of them present only once. This clonotype was observed at least ten times. V was trimmed by 4 bases and J by 1 base, leaving 10 bases between them. This CDR3 contains 15 residues. Germline-derived CDR1 and CDR2 are LGHDT and YNNKEL (reference sequence). Indicated time point: newly diagnosed GD, antithyroid drugs for less than 3 months. PBMC RNA served as the TCR library source. The same data also went into a second study, on T cells in Graves' hyperthyroidism and ophthalmopathy.

Sequencing was performed on peripheral blood mononuclear cells (PBMCs), taken at new diagnosis, from a patient treated with antithyroid drugs. The chain carries TRBV3-1 and TRBJ2-2; possibly TRBD2 for D (6 bases). This TCR was sampled from a woman in her twenties or thirties with Graves disease. CDR3 bases: TGTGCCAGCAGCCCGGAGGGACTGAACACCGGGGAGCTGTTTTTT. Amino acids: CASSPEGLNTGELFF.